The 11 T cell receptor beta chains below come from one sample, sequenced in a study of blood T cell repertoires in COVID-19. Clones were read by immunoSEQ multiplex PCR, and TCRdb kept only the in-frame ones, dropping some. In the table there are about 23,000 clones, 80% to 90% of which are singletons. Specimen: peripheral blood. Receptor source: a human donor with acute or convalescent COVID-19. The donor label of this sample is uncertain.

The chain is built from TRBV6-2 or TRBV6-3 and TRBJ2-7, with D perhaps TRBD1 (5 bases). The CDR3 runs 12 residues. The germline V gene encodes CDR1 MNHEY and CDR2 SVGEGT. Trimming cost V 5 bases and J 6 bases, with 11 bases left between them. In nucleotides, the CDR3 is TGTGCCAGCAGTCAAACAGGACCCGAGCAGTACTTC. Translating it yields CASSQTGPEQYF.

This sequence joins TRBV29-1 and TRBJ1-2; D not resolved. V lost 3 bases and J lost 4, with 12 bases in between. Germline loops: CDR1 SQVTM, CDR2 ANQGSEA. The CDR3 sequence is 13 residues long. The chain's CDR3 is CSVERENLYGYTF. In DNA, the CDR3 is TGCAGCGTTGAGAGAGAAAACCTCTATGGCTACACCTTC.

The rearrangement links TRBV6-5 to TRBJ1-4, with D hard to call. The CDR3 is made up of 14 amino acids. Germline V gives CDR1 MNHEY, CDR2 SVGAGI. V lost 7 bases to trimming and J lost 3 bases, with 12 bases between them. The CDR3 loop is CASTAGSSNEKLFF. CDR3 bases: TGTGCCAGCACCGCTGGCAGTTCTAATGAAAAACTGTTTTTT.

The chain combines TRBV10-3 with TRBJ1-3, with a weak D call TRBD1 (5 bases). With 4 bases removed from V and 1 base from J, the gap between germline ends came to 14 bases. This CDR3 is built from 16 residues. The germline gives CDR1 ENHRY, CDR2 SYGVKD. The CDR3, as DNA: TGTGCCATCAGTGGGGCATTGAAGGGGTCTGGAAACACCATATATTTT. Amino acids: CAISGALKGSGNTIYF.

This rearrangement joins TRBV19 to TRBJ2-7, with TRBD2 as a possible D gene (6 bases). The CDR3 extends over 14 amino acids. Germline V gene sequence: CDR1 LNHDA, CDR2 SQIVND (reference sequence). Trimming removed 4 bases at V and 1 base at J, with 11 bases between. CDR3 nucleotides: TGTGCCAGTAGTAAGGCGGGGCGGTCCTACGAGCAGTACTTC. It is translated as CASSKAGRSYEQYF.

This chain connects TRBV7-9 to TRBJ2-7, with 9 nucleotides matching TRBD1. The CDR3 contains 14 residues. Germline V gene data show CDR1 as SEHNR and CDR2 as FQNEAQ (reference sequence). V dropped 1 base and J dropped 6; count of bases not matched to a gene: 4. The CDR3, as DNA: TGTGCCAGCAGCTTAGAGGGACAGGGATCCGAGCAGTACTTC. Its protein is CASSLEGQGSEQYF.

This chain joins TRBV7-3 and TRBJ2-3; TRBD1 aligns across 9 bases. CDR3 size: 16 residues. The germline CDR1 and CDR2 sequences are SGHTA and FQGTGA. V lost 3 bases and J lost 0; bases outside the gene matches: 4. As DNA, the CDR3 is TGTGCCAGCAGCTTGACAGGGGGGTTTAGCACAGATACGCAGTATTTT. Translation: CASSLTGGFSTDTQYF.

The rearrangement uses TRBV7-2 and TRBJ2-5; D is ambiguous. Germline values: CDR1 SGHTA, CDR2 FQGNSA. Trimming left V 2 bases short and J 4 bases short, with 14 bases between. The CDR3 has 15 amino acids. CDR3 nucleotide sequence: TGTGCCAGCAGCTTATCGCAGGTCAACGGAGAGACCCAGTACTTC. Translation: CASSLSQVNGETQYF.

In DNA form, the CDR3 reads TGTGCCAGCAGCCCACGGACAGGGTATTATGAGCAGTTCTTC. Translating it yields CASSPRTGYYEQFF. This chain links TRBV9 with TRBJ2-1, with 8 nucleotides matching TRBD1. The junction had 8 bases not matched to a gene; V was cut back by 4 bases and J by 8 bases. Germline CDR1 SGDLS, CDR2 YYNGEE. CDR3 size: 14 residues.

The J gene is TRBJ2-2, the V gene TRBV2, with D perhaps matching TRBD2 (6 bases). CDR1 SNHLY and CDR2 FYNNEI come from the germline V gene. The CDR3 is 15 residues long. V was clipped by 5 bases and J by 2 bases, with 12 bases between them. CDR3 sequence reads: CASSSTGVNTGELFF. DNA for the CDR3: TGTGCCAGCAGTAGTACGGGGGTAAACACCGGGGAGCTGTTTTTT.

V gene TRBV7-9 combines with J gene TRBJ2-5, with 9 bases aligning to TRBD2. CDR3 size: 14 residues. V dropped 7 bases and J dropped 1; count of bases not matched to a gene: 4. Germline V gene sequence: CDR1 SEHNR, CDR2 FQNEAQ (reference sequence). The CDR3 spells CASTLAGAQETQYF. In DNA form, the CDR3 reads TGTGCCAGCACGTTAGCGGGGGCCCAAGAGACCCAGTACTTC.